This TCR beta chain was obtained from a study of T cell repertoires in cytomegalovirus infection. Study-wide results and limits: The ex vivo response was dominated by HLA-C-restricted CMV-specific TCR beta clonotypes. Carriers of CMV and the relevant HLA type were discriminated by public TCR beta frequency.

Many counts were recorded for this clonotype. Its specificity is not known. One entry per CDR3 protein results from TCRdb running MiXCR on the reads. Among 150,000 to 200,000 distinct CDR3 sequences listed, approximately 30% were seen once. The sequencing sample was made of PBMCs. This TCR derives from a human donor in good health (CMV status not recorded). Some clones in this sample may be carry-over from other donors' samples.

Here the CDR3 reads CASSPGQGPDTQYF. CDR3 bases: TGTGCCAGCAGCCCTGGACAGGGACCAGATACGCAGTATTTT. The V and J genes are TRBV7-8 and TRBJ2-3; 8 nucleotides match TRBD1. V trimming: 5 bases; J trimming: 4 bases; junction bases outside the gene matches: 5. The CDR3 runs to 14 residues. CDR1 and CDR2 from the germline V gene are SGHVS and FQNEAQ.